The subject of this entry is one T cell receptor (beta chain). The antigen remains undetermined. Germline CDR1 LGHNA, CDR2 YSLEER. This CDR3 comprises 17 residues. V lost 0 bases to trimming and J lost 9 bases; unmatched junction nucleotides: 11. RNA transcripts gave rise to amplified TCR beta CDR3 regions. A first-round RT-PCR of the TCR CDR3 used the HTBI primer set. In TCRdb, the multiplex PCR reads were re-called with MiXCR into one record per CDR3 protein. In the table there are under 350,000 distinct CDR3 sequences, around 15% of which are singletons. Out of less than 12 ml of fresh peripheral blood came the PBMCs. The data are from a study of T cells in Graves' hyperthyroidism and ophthalmopathy. Overall study context: At initial diagnosis, before any treatment had begun, peripheral blood was obtained. Study observations and caveats: Most thyroid clonotypes expanded above 0.001 appeared in blood too. Classification by a 13 V-J model distinguished ophthalmopathy from stable hyperthyroidism.

V and J are TRBV4-3 and TRBJ1-6, with 7 nucleotides matching TRBD1. Sequencing input: blood. This clonotype was sampled from a woman aged 60-70 years with Graves' ophthalmopathy. DNA of the CDR3: TGCGCCAGCAGCCAAGATTACCGCGACAGGGCAACTTCACCCCTCCACTTT. Translation gives CASSQDYRDRATSPLHF.